Below, 21 T cell receptor beta chains from the same sample are listed, as sequenced in a study of response to subunit inactivated influenza vaccine. TCRdb fed the RT-PCR reads into MiXCR, producing one record per CDR3 protein. The sample records hundreds of thousands of distinct CDR3 sequences, 7.6% being singletons. Material: PBMCs from blood, obtained less than 25 months after vaccination. Receptors were obtained from a man aged 45 to 70 who received an inactivated influenza vaccine.

This clonotype was seen more than once but under ten times. This sequence joins TRBV5-1 and TRBJ2-5, with 11 positions matching TRBD2. This CDR3 is 15 amino acids long. J gave up 14 bases and V 1 base, and 13 bases lay outside the gene matches. Germline values: CDR1 SGHRS, CDR2 YFSETQ. The CDR3 sequence is CASSLSHRSTSGTYF. CDR3 bases: TGCGCCAGCAGCTTGTCCCACCGCTCGACTAGCGGGACATACTTC.

This clonotype was observed a few times. V usage is TRBV5-1 and J usage is TRBJ1-1; no firm D call. Trimming removed 1 base at V and 6 bases at J, with 7 bases between. This CDR3 contains 12 residues. Germline CDR1 reads SGHRS; CDR2 reads YFSETQ. This CDR3 reads CASSLKGAEAFF. The CDR3, as DNA: TGCGCCAGCAGCTTGAAGGGCGCTGAAGCTTTCTTT.

This chain connects TRBV5-1 to TRBJ1-3, with D perhaps matching TRBD1 (5 bases). With 3 bases removed from V and 0 bases from J, the gap between germline ends came to 10 bases. CDR1 and CDR2 from the germline V gene are SGHRS and YFSETQ. The CDR3 has 15 amino acids. The chain's CDR3 is CASSYDSRSGNTIYF. Here the CDR3 DNA reads TGCGCCAGCAGCTACGACAGCCGCTCTGGAAACACCATATATTTT.

This rearrangement joins TRBV3-1 to TRBJ2-5; D perhaps matches TRBD2 (5 bases). Trimming shortened V by 1 base and J by 10 bases, and 7 bases separated the two germline ends. The CDR3 is made up of 11 amino acids. Germline values: CDR1 LGHDT, CDR2 YNNKEL (reference sequence). CDR3 nucleotides: TGTGCCAGCAGCCAAGGGCGGGTCCAGTACTTC. This codes for CASSQGRVQYF.

V and J are TRBV7-8 and TRBJ1-4; perhaps TRBD1 as D (5 bases). The CDR3 loop spans 16 amino acids. Germline V gives CDR1 SGHVS, CDR2 FQNEAQ. Trimming removed 2 bases at V and 0 bases at J, with 10 bases between. CDR3 residues: CASSLNQGATNEKLFF. DNA of the CDR3: TGTGCCAGCAGCTTAAACCAGGGCGCAACTAATGAAAAACTGTTTTTT.

The rearrangement links TRBV5-1 to TRBJ2-7; D might be TRBD1 (6 bases). V was shortened by 0 bases and J by 2 bases, with 12 bases between the two germline ends. Germline V CDR1 and CDR2: SGHRS, YFSETQ. The CDR3 consists of 15 residues. The CDR3, as DNA: TGCGCCAGCAGCTTGGCCGGGACATTTCCCTACGAGCAGTACTTC. It yields the protein CASSLAGTFPYEQYF. Variable domain in full (rest from reference TRBV5-1 and TRBJ2-7): KAGVTQTPRYLIKTRGQQVTLSCSPISGHRSVSWYQQTPGQGLQFLFEYFSETQRNKGNFPGRFSGRQFSNSRSEMNVSTLELGDSALYLCASSLAGTFPYEQYFGPGTRLTVT.

At least ten counts were recorded for this clonotype. The chain is built from TRBV9 and TRBJ2-3; possible D gene TRBD1, 5 bases. The V gene's germline CDR1 is SGDLS and CDR2 YYNGEE. The V end lost 4 bases, the J end lost 0 bases, and 12 bases lay between the germline ends. The CDR3 length is 15 residues. CDR3 nucleotide sequence: TGTGCCAGCAGCCCCTTGGGGCGCAGCACAGATACGCAGTATTTT. Protein product: CASSPLGRSTDTQYF.

This chain uses TRBV5-1 with TRBJ2-2; TRBD1 might be the D (6 bases). CDR1 is SGHRS and CDR2 is YFSETQ in the germline V gene. CDR3 size: 17 residues. V gave up 4 bases and J gave up 3 bases, with 19 bases separating them. CDR3 nucleotides: TGCGCCAGCAGCGTGTCCTACAGGGTGTTATACACCGGGGAGCTGTTTTTT. Residues: CASSVSYRVLYTGELFF. Full variable domain (remainder filled in from reference TRBV5-1 and TRBJ2-2): KAGVTQTPRYLIKTRGQQVTLSCSPISGHRSVSWYQQTPGQGLQFLFEYFSETQRNKGNFPGRFSGRQFSNSRSEMNVSTLELGDSALYLCASSVSYRVLYTGELFFGEGSRLTVL.

This chain joins TRBV6-2 or TRBV6-3 and TRBJ2-2, with 13 nucleotides matching TRBD2. Trimming cost V 4 bases and J 6 bases; bases outside gene matches: 8. Germline assignment: CDR1 MNHEY and CDR2 SVGEGT. The CDR3 sequence is 17 residues long. CDR3 DNA sequence: TGTGCCAGCAGTTTAACTAGCGGGAGGGCCCGCTCCGGGGAGCTGTTTTTT. Translated, it gives CASSLTSGRARSGELFF.

This chain joins TRBV12-3 or TRBV12-4 and TRBJ1-1; a possible D gene is TRBD1 (5 bases). The CDR3 is made up of 13 amino acids. V lost 3 bases and J lost 5, with 10 bases in between. CDR3 sequence (DNA): TGTGCCAGCAGTTTTTACGGGGGGACTGAAGCTTTCTTT. Its protein product is CASSFYGGTEAFF.

This clonotype was seen a few times. The chain is built from TRBV20-1 and TRBJ2-7; 7 bases align to TRBD1. From germline, CDR1 is DFQATT and CDR2 SNEGSKA (reference sequence). The ends lost 1 base at V and 0 bases at J; junction bases unmatched: 9. The CDR3 length is 16 residues. CDR3 sequence reads: CSARANVGQASYEQYF. The CDR3 bases are TGCAGTGCTAGAGCGAACGTAGGACAGGCCTCCTACGAGCAGTACTTC.

The CDR3 DNA is TGTGCCAGCAGCCCGGACAGGGGTGATACGCAGTATTTT. Translation: CASSPDRGDTQYF. The chain is built from TRBV7-9 and TRBJ2-3; 9 positions agree with TRBD1. V lost 5 bases to trimming and J lost 6 bases; unmatched junction nucleotides: 3. The germline V gene encodes CDR1 SEHNR and CDR2 FQNEAQ (reference sequence). CDR3 length: 13 amino acids. Looking up the rest from reference TRBV7-9 and TRBJ2-3 gives the full variable domain: DTGVSQNPRHKITKRGQNVTFRCDPISEHNRLYWYRQTLGQGPEFLTYFQNEAQLEKSRLLSDRFSAERPKGSFSTLEIQRTEQGDSAMYLCASSPDRGDTQYFGPGTRLTVL.

This clonotype was seen only a few times. The J gene is TRBJ2-1, the V gene TRBV7-2, with 8 bases that match TRBD2. With V trimmed by 0 bases and J by 15 bases, 7 bases remained unmatched. This CDR3 comprises 13 residues. Germline assignment: CDR1 SGHTA and CDR2 FQGNSA. The CDR3 sequence is CASSLAEGGGWFF. The CDR3, as DNA: TGTGCCAGCAGCTTAGCGGAGGGCGGGGGGTGGTTCTTC.

The chain has TRBV9 and TRBJ2-2; D is undetermined. There are 16 residues in the CDR3. V was clipped by 3 bases and J by 8 bases, with 20 bases between them. The germline V gene has CDR1 SGDLS and CDR2 YYNGEE. The CDR3 DNA follows: TGTGCCAGCAGCGGCCTAGGTGGCATCGTATCGGGGGAGCTGTTTTTT. Translating it yields CASSGLGGIVSGELFF.

This clonotype came up many times. The chain is built from TRBV12-3 or TRBV12-4 and TRBJ2-2; the match to TRBD1 covers 11 bases. Trimming took 6 bases from V and 6 from J; bases not matched to a gene: 3. The CDR3 length is 14 residues. The CDR3 DNA reads as TGTGCCAGCAGGGGACAGGGGGGTGCCGGGGAGCTGTTTTTT. This codes for CASRGQGGAGELFF.

V and J are TRBV28 and TRBJ2-2; D remains unclear. The CDR3 is 15 amino acids. V was cut by 4 bases and J by 4 bases, with 13 bases left in between. The germline gives CDR1 MDHEN, CDR2 SYDVKM. CDR3 in DNA: TGTGCCAGCAGTTCCCTGCCCACCAGCACCGGGGAGCTGTTTTTT. Translation gives CASSSLPTSTGELFF.

This clonotype was counted only a few times. CDR3 residues: CASSQEPHNNSPLHF. CDR3 nucleotide sequence: TGCGCCAGCAGCCAAGAGCCCCATAATAATTCACCCCTCCACTTT. The J gene is TRBJ1-6, the V gene TRBV4-1; D gene uncertain. Trimming pared 0 bases from V and 5 bases from J, leaving 8 bases between. The CDR3 consists of 15 residues. CDR1 and CDR2 (germline): MGHRA, YSYEKL.

This clonotype was seen only a few times. The gene calls are TRBV20-1 and TRBJ2-2; TRBD2 aligns across 11 bases. Per the germline V gene, CDR1 is DFQATT and CDR2 is SNEGSKA (reference sequence). The J segment lost 5 bases and the V segment lost 3 bases, leaving 8 bases of the junction unmatched. The length of the CDR3 is 16 residues. The CDR3 region is CSASPTSGVGTGELFF. The CDR3 DNA reads TGCAGTGCTAGCCCGACTAGCGGGGTGGGGACCGGGGAGCTGTTTTTT.

This chain joins TRBV6-1 and TRBJ2-2; TRBD1 matches 11 bases. CDR1 and CDR2 (germline): MNHNS, SASEGT. Trimming took 5 bases from V and 1 from J; bases not matched to a gene: 9. The CDR3 is 18 residues long. CDR3 coding DNA: TGTGCCAGCAGTACGGGACAGGGGGAGTTCCTGAACACCGGGGAGCTGTTTTTT. It codes for CASSTGQGEFLNTGELFF.

The V call is TRBV6-1, the J call TRBJ2-1, with 11 bases fitting TRBD2. With V trimmed by 6 bases and J by 4 bases, 5 bases remained unmatched. Looked up from germline, CDR1 is MNHNS and CDR2 is SASEGT. The CDR3 totals 15 residues. CDR3 bases: TGTGCCAGCAGACGCATAGCGGGAGGGTACAATGAGCAGTTCTTC. Translated, it gives CASRRIAGGYNEQFF.

CDR3 sequence: CSARDSPGRREKLFF. The CDR3, as DNA: TGCAGTGCTAGAGATTCGCCGGGGAGGCGTGAAAAACTGTTTTTT. The chain combines TRBV20-1 with TRBJ1-4; no definite D call. From germline, CDR1 is DFQATT and CDR2 SNEGSKA (reference sequence). CDR3 size: 15 residues. Trimming removed 0 bases from V and 7 bases from J, with 15 bases in between.